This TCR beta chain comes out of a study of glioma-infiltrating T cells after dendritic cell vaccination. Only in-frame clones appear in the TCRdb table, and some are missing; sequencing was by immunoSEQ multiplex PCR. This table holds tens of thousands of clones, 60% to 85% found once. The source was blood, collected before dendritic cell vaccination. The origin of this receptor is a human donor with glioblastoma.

Written as DNA, the CDR3 is TGTGCCAGCAGCTTGGGGGCTGGCGGGAGTATCGCAGATACGCAGTATTTT. Translated, it gives CASSLGAGGSIADTQYF. The gene calls are TRBV7-9 and TRBJ2-3; perhaps TRBD2 as D (7 bases). V was clipped by 3 bases and J by 4 bases, with 20 bases between them. The CDR3 runs to 17 residues. Germline CDR1 SEHNR, CDR2 FQNEAQ (reference sequence).